This TCR beta chain was documented in a study of vaccination effects on CD4 cells after COVID-19. Pools of viral peptides were used by the ViraFEST assay to expand antigen-specific CD4+ T cells ahead of sequencing. Following 10 days of culture, CD4+ T cells were isolated. In the vaccine recipients, nucleocapsid antibodies were negative and there was no prior SARS-CoV-2 infection. A few million PBMC per well were cultured with 10 IU/ml IL-2 and roughly 10 ug/ml peptides. V was clipped by 4 bases and J by 4 bases, with 7 bases between them. Germline assignment: CDR1 ENHRY and CDR2 SYGVKD. There are 12 residues in the CDR3. Concerning this clone itself: What it binds is not known.

Here immunoSEQ multiplex PCR was the method, and the copy in TCRdb shows in-frame clones only, minus some. The repertoire holds 50,000 or so clones, with 80% to 85% as singletons. The rearrangement joins TRBV10-3 to TRBJ1-2, with D unclear. The sample in question was CD4+ T cells from PBMCs cultured with HCoV-229E spike peptides, obtained before COVID-19 vaccination. The receptor was isolated from a human donor who received a COVID-19 vaccine. The CDR3 here is CAISGTSYGYTF. The CDR3 DNA sequence: TGTGCCATCAGTGGGACTTCCTATGGCTACACCTTC.